This T cell receptor beta chain was recovered during a study of tumor-infiltrating lymphocytes in primary liver carcinoma. Whole-study context: Men and women, 30 to 69 years of age, made up the patients.

Study-level findings and limits: Just about 7-24% of leading clones were found in every one of five regions.

The CDR3 has 15 residues. J lost 15 bases, V lost 3 bases, and 16 bases had no gene match. Germline CDR1 MDHEN, CDR2 SYDVKM. Regarding this clonotype: As yet, its antigen is unknown.

It was from around 20-30 mg of unsorted bulk tissue that RNA and DNA were co-extracted. Patients had primary liver carcinoma treated by surgical resection. With a constant-region primer, TCR beta cDNA was made from approximately 510 ng of total RNA. Researchers made the TCR beta libraries by running three nested multiplex PCR rounds with slightly modified ARM-PCR. The first two PCR rounds, roughly 9 cycles each, used TRBV1-TRBV30 forward primers and a C-beta reverse primer. TCRdb fed the multiplex PCR reads into MiXCR, producing one record per CDR3 protein. The table records 150,000 to 200,000 distinct CDR3 sequences, around four fifths of them present only once.

The rearrangement links TRBV28 to TRBJ2-3; 9 nucleotides match TRBD1. This TCR came from a man in his forties with primary liver carcinoma and hepatitis B virus infection. Material for sequencing was tumor tissue from primary liver carcinoma. CDR3 amino acids: CASSFPGQGSDTLYF. CDR3 sequence (DNA): TGTGCCAGCAGTTTTCCGGGACAGGGATCAGATACGCTATATTTT.